A selection of T cell receptor beta chains follows, all from one sample in a study of T cells after yellow fever vaccination. Using its own MiXCR run on the 5' RACE reads, TCRdb lists one record per CDR3 protein. The sample records about 300,000 distinct CDR3 sequences, under 9% being singletons. Sequenced material: CD4+ T cells sorted from PBMCs, taken 5 days after the yellow fever booster vaccination. The receptors shown here come from a young man who received the YFV17D yellow fever vaccine. CDR3s include the opening cysteine and the closing phenylalanine or tryptophan. Fields, in order: D gene, V gene, clone size, CDR3 protein. A D gene is named only where the DNA matches it firmly. Rows give clone size only sometimes, using once, few, many, or a class for an expanded clone.

D: -; V: TRBV4-1; size: many; CDR3: CASSPPGVETQYF
D: -; V: TRBV5-5; size: few; CDR3: CASSLAESARETQYF
D: -; V: TRBV10-3; size: -; CDR3: CAITGSPNYGYTF
D: TRBD2; V: TRBV6-6; size: many; CDR3: CASSRPSGGRVEQYF
D: TRBD1; V: TRBV7-2; size: few; CDR3: CASSRYGTVSGYTF
D: -; V: TRBV28; size: -; CDR3: CASRVDGKSDTQYF
D: -; V: TRBV12-3/TRBV12-4; size: -; CDR3: CASSLRIGTNYGYTF
D: -; V: TRBV20-1; size: -; CDR3: CSARDHRVFYGYTF
D: TRBD2; V: TRBV7-6; size: -; CDR3: CASSIAGTTETQYF
D: -; V: TRBV5-1; size: -; CDR3: CASSLAGDTPRPLHF
D: TRBD2; V: TRBV3-1; size: few; CDR3: CASSQAQRGTQYF
D: TRBD2; V: TRBV7-8; size: -; CDR3: CASSLGRLASYNEQFF
D: -; V: TRBV7-9; size: few; CDR3: CASSRMDGNTEAFF
D: -; V: TRBV7-2; size: few; CDR3: CASSLGQLNGYTF
D: -; V: TRBV4-3; size: -; CDR3: CASSQESRGGGYTF
D: -; V: TRBV5-1; size: few; CDR3: CASSVSRDSYTF
D: TRBD1; V: TRBV7-8; size: few; CDR3: CASSFWGTGTGKDEQFF
D: -; V: TRBV23-1; size: -; CDR3: CASSQRKRPQHF
D: -; V: TRBV19; size: -; CDR3: CASQNRGETYGYTF
D: -; V: TRBV6-5; size: -; CDR3: CASSLGFSGNTIYF
D: TRBD1; V: TRBV15; size: -; CDR3: CATSRGDSPNGETQYF
D: -; V: TRBV4-3; size: many; CDR3: CASSQEREEKLFF
D: -; V: TRBV18; size: -; CDR3: CASSPSDTRRTEAFF
D: TRBD1; V: TRBV7-2; size: -; CDR3: CASSSDRGPNIQYF
D: TRBD1; V: TRBV12-3/TRBV12-4; size: few; CDR3: CASSSTRTGLREKLFF
D: TRBD1; V: TRBV20-1; size: few; CDR3: CSAGQAPRPQHF
D: -; V: TRBV5-1; size: few; CDR3: CASSSWDKSNEQFF
D: TRBD1; V: TRBV5-4; size: few; CDR3: CASSFRGQNYGYTF
D: -; V: TRBV20-1; size: -; CDR3: CSAPITRGTVNYGYTF
D: TRBD1; V: TRBV5-5; size: many; CDR3: CASSQYHRGGNTIYF
D: -; V: TRBV18; size: few; CDR3: CASSPPVGRSSYNEQFF
D: -; V: TRBV7-2; size: few; CDR3: CASSLVANNEQFF
D: TRBD1; V: TRBV6-5; size: many; CDR3: CASTNSPGQGYEQYF
D: -; V: TRBV11-2; size: -; CDR3: CASSPKWSGAYEQYF
D: -; V: TRBV12-3/TRBV12-4; size: few; CDR3: CASRLRGFDNQPQHF
D: TRBD2; V: TRBV10-1; size: few; CDR3: CASSSTSIDEQFF
D: -; V: TRBV4-3; size: -; CDR3: CASSQGPGVMADTQYF
D: -; V: TRBV7-2; size: few; CDR3: CASSLAVFHGYTF
D: -; V: TRBV12-3/TRBV12-4; size: few; CDR3: CASSLTGIHEQYF
D: TRBD2; V: TRBV6-5; size: many; CDR3: CASSYTSPGLAGVYEQYF
D: TRBD1; V: TRBV10-3; size: -; CDR3: CAAPRTGGSPLHF
D: -; V: TRBV6-5; size: -; CDR3: CASRQGTTETQYF
D: TRBD1; V: TRBV7-9; size: many; CDR3: CASATLTGGGETQYF
D: -; V: TRBV20-1; size: few; CDR3: CSAVRDNNQPQHF
D: -; V: TRBV7-2; size: -; CDR3: CASSSQGGDEQFF
D: TRBD1; V: TRBV4-2; size: -; CDR3: CASSQRDRENTEAFF
D: -; V: TRBV28; size: -; CDR3: CASRTGGTNTEAFF
D: -; V: TRBV6-2/TRBV6-3; size: many; CDR3: CASSHGQGGNQPQHF
D: -; V: TRBV7-9; size: many; CDR3: CASSLVPGKVSYEQYF